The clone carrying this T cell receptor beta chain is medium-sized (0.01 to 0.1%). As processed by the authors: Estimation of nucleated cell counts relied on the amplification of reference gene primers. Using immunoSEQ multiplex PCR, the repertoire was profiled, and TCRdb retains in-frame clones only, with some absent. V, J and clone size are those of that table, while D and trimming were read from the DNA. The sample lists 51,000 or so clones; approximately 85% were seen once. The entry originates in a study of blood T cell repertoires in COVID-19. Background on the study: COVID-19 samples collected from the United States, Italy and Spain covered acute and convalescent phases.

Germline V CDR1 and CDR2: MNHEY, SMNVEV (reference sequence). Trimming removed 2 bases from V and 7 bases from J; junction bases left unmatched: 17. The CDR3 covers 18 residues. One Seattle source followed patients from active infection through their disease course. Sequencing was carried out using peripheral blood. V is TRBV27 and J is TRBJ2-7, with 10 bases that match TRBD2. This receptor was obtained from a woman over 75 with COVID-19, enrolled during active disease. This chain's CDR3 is CASSLVKGRRLAGGEQYF. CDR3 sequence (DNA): TGTGCCAGCAGTTTAGTTAAAGGTCGTCGACTAGCGGGTGGAGAGCAGTACTTC.